This TCR beta chain was identified during a study of blood T cell repertoires in COVID-19. In the original processing: Estimation of nucleated cell counts was performed using reference gene primer amplification. Measured with immunoSEQ multiplex PCR; TCRdb has only the in-frame clones, and not every one. Clonal size and the V and J genes are those of that table, whereas D and trimming came from the DNA. The sample comprises over 250,000 clones, about 88% of which are singletons, and approximately 12% rests with the top ten. Note on this clone: Other DNA sequences in the same sample also yield this CDR3.

The sequence derives from an older woman with acute or convalescent COVID-19. Sequenced sample: peripheral blood.

CDR3 nucleotide sequence: TGTGCCAGCAGCCGGACAGTGAACACTGAAGCTTTCTTT. It yields the protein CASSRTVNTEAFF. The chain uses TRBV7-3 and TRBJ1-1; possible D gene TRBD1, 6 bases. Germline loops: CDR1 SGHTA, CDR2 FQGTGA. V was shortened by 5 bases and J by 0 bases, with 7 bases between the two germline ends. The CDR3 extends over 13 amino acids.